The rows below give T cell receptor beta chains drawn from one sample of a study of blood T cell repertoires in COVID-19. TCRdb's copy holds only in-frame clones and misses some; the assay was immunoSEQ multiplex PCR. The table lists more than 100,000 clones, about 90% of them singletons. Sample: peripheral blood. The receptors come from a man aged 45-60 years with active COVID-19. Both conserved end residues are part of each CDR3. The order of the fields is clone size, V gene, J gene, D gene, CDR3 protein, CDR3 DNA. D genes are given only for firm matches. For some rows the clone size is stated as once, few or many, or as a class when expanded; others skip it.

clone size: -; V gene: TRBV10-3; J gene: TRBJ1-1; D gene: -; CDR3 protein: CASLGGGTEAFF; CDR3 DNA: TGTGCCTCCTTGGGGGGGGGCACTGAAGCTTTCTTT
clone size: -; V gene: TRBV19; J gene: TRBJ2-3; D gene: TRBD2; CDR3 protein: CASSIGLAGTQYF; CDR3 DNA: TGTGCCAGTAGTATAGGACTAGCGGGTACGCAGTATTTT
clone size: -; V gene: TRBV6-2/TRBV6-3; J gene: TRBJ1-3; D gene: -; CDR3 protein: CASSLEGSSGNTIYF; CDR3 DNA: TGTGCCAGCAGCCTCGAGGGCAGCTCTGGAAACACCATATATTTT
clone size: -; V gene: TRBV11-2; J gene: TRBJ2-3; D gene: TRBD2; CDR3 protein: CASSLPTSGTDTQYF; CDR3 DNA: TGTGCCAGCAGCTTACCGACTAGCGGCACAGATACGCAGTATTTT
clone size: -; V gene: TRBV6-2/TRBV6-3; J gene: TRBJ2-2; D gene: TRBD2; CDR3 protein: CASSRGGHRTGELFF; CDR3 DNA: TGTGCCAGCAGCCGGGGGGGCCATAGGACCGGGGAGCTGTTTTTT
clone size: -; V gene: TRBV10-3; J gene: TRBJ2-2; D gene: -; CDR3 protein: CASCSVEGGELFF; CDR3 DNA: TGTGCCTCGTGTTCGGTTGAGGGCGGGGAGCTGTTTTTT
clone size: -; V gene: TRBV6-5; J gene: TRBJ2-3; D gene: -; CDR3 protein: CASSSFRTDTQYF; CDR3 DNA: TGTGCCAGCAGTTCCTTTCGCACAGATACGCAGTATTTT
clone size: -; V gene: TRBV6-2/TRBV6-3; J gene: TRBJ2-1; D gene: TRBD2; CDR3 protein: CASSYPGLGPAGANEQFF; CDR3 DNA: TGTGCCAGCAGTTACCCGGGACTTGGGCCAGCGGGGGCCAATGAGCAGTTCTTC
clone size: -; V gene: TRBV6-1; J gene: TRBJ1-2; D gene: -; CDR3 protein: CASSELQNYGYTF; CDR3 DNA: TGTGCCAGCAGTGAGTTACAGAACTATGGCTACACCTTC
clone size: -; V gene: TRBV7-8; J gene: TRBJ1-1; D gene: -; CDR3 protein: CASSPWQQENTEAFF; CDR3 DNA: TGTGCCAGCAGCCCCTGGCAGCAGGAGAACACTGAAGCTTTCTTT
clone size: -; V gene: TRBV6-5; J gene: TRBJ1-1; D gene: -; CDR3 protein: CASRREGKTEAFF; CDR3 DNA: TGTGCCAGCCGCCGGGAGGGGAAGACTGAAGCTTTCTTT
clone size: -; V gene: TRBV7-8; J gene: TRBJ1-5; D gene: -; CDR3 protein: CASSLTGQQPQHF; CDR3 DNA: TGTGCCAGCAGCTTGACAGGACAGCAGCCCCAGCATTTT
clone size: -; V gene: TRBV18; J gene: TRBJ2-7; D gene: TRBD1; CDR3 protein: CASSPVPGTGEWPYEQYF; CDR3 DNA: TGTGCCAGCTCACCAGTCCCCGGGACAGGGGAGTGGCCCTACGAGCAGTACTTC
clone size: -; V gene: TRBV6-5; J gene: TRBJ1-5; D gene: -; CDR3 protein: CASSYRENQPQHF; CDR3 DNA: TGTGCCAGCAGTTACAGGGAGAATCAGCCCCAGCATTTT
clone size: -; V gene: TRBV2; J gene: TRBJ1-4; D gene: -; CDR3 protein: CASSDRTGNEKLFF; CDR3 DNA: TGTGCCAGCAGTGACAGGACTGGGAATGAAAAACTGTTTTTT
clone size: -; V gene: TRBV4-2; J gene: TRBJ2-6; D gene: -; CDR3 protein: CASSQDTGTGANVLTF; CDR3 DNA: TGTGCCAGCAGCCAAGACACAGGGACCGGGGCCAACGTCCTGACTTTC
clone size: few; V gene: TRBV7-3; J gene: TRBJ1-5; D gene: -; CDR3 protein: CASSFGTGEQPQHF; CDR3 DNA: TGTGCCAGCAGCTTCGGGACGGGGGAGCAGCCCCAGCATTTT
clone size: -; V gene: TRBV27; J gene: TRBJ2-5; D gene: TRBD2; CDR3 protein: CASSFSGLAGFRETQYF; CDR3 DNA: TGTGCCAGCAGTTTTTCCGGACTAGCGGGGTTCCGAGAGACCCAGTACTTC
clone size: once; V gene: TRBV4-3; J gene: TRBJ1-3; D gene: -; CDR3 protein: CASSQDLAEYSGNTIYF; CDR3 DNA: TGCGCCAGCAGCCAAGATCTAGCGGAGTACTCTGGAAACACCATATATTTT
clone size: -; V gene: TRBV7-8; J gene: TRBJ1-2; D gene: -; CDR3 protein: CASSTRDTSYGYTF; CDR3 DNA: TGTGCCAGCAGCACCCGGGACACAAGTTATGGCTACACCTTC
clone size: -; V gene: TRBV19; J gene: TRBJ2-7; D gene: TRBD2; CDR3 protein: CASHPGPGGGEQYF; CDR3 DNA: TGTGCCAGTCATCCCGGACCGGGAGGTGGCGAGCAGTACTTC
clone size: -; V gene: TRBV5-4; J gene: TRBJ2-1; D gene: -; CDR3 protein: CASSAFLANEQFF; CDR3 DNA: TGTGCCAGCAGCGCCTTTCTTGCGAATGAGCAGTTCTTC
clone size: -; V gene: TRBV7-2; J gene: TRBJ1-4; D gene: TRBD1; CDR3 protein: CASSLGQGEKLFF; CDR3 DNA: TGTGCCAGCAGCCTGGGACAGGGAGAAAAACTGTTTTTT
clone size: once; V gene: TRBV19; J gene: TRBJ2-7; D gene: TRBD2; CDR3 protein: CASSNNAPGGNSYEQYF; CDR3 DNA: TGTGCCAGTAGTAACAACGCCCCCGGGGGGAATTCCTACGAGCAGTACTTC